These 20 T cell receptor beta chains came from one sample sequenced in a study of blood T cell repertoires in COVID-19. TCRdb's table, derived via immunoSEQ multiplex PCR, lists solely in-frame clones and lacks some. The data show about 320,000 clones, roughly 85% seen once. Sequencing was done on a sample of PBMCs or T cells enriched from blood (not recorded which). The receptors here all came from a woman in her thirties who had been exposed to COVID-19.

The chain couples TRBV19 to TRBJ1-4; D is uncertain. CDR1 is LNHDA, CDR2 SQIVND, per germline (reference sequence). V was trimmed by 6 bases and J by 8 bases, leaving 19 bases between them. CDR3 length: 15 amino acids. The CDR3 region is CASSTPGGKAEKLFF. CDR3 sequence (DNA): TGTGCCAGTAGCACCCCCGGCGGGAAGGCAGAAAAACTGTTTTTT.

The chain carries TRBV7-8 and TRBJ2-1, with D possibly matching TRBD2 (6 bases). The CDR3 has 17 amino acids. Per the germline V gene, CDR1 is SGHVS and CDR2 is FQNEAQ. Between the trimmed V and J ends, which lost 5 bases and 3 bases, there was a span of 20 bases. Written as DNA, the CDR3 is TGTGCCAGCAGCCCCCCCCGCGGGGTACGAGACTACAATGAGCAGTTCTTC. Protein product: CASSPPRGVRDYNEQFF.

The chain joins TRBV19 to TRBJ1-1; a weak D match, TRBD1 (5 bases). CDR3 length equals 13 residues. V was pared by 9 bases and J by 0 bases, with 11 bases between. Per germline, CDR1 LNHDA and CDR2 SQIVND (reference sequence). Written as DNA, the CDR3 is TGTGCCAGCGCTACAGGTTTGAACACTGAAGCTTTCTTT. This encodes CASATGLNTEAFF.

CDR3 sequence reads: CASSLTRAVNTEAFF. The CDR3 coding sequence is TGTGCCAGCAGCTTAACCAGGGCGGTGAACACTGAAGCTTTCTTT. The chain employs TRBV11-2 and TRBJ1-1; D perhaps matches TRBD1 (5 bases). Germline CDR1 is SGHAT and CDR2 is FQNNGV. CDR3 size: 15 residues. V lost 2 bases, J lost 0 bases, and 10 bases lay in between.

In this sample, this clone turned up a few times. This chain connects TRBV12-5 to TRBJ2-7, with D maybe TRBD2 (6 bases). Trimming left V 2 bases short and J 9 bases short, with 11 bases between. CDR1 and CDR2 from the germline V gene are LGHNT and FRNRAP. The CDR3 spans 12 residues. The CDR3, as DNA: TGTGCTAGTGGTTTGACGGGACTTGGGCAGTACTTC. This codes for CASGLTGLGQYF.

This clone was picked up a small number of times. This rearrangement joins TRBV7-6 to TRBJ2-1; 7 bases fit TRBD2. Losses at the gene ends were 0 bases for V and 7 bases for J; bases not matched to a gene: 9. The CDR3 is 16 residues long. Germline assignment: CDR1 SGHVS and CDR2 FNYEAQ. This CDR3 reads CASSLAGRELLNEQFF. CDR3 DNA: TGTGCCAGCAGCTTAGCTGGGCGGGAGTTATTGAATGAGCAGTTCTTC.

The CDR3 coding sequence is TGTGCCAGCAGCTTTGGTGACAGCAGCACAGATACGCAGTATTTT. Translation gives CASSFGDSSTDTQYF. J is TRBJ2-3 and V is TRBV5-6, with a tentative D call TRBD1 (5 bases). V shed 2 bases and J shed 0 bases, with 10 bases lying between them. Germline values: CDR1 SGHDT, CDR2 YYEEEE. The CDR3 covers 15 residues.

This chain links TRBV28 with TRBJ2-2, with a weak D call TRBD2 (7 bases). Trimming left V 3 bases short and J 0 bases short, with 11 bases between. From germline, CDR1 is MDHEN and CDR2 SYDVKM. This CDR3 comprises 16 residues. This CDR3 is CASSFPGGPNTGELFF. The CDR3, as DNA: TGTGCCAGCAGTTTCCCCGGGGGGCCGAACACCGGGGAGCTGTTTTTT.

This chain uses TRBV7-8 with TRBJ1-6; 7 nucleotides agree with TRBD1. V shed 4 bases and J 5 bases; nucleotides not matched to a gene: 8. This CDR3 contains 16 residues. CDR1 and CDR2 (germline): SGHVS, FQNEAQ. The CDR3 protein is CASSSGQEGNNSPLHF. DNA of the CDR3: TGTGCCAGCAGCTCCGGACAGGAGGGGAATAATTCACCCCTCCACTTT.

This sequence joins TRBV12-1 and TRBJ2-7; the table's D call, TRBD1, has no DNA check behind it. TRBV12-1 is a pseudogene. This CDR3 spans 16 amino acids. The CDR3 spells CASSFSLWDRGYEQYF. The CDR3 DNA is TGTGCCAGCAGCTTTAGTCTTTGGGACAGGGGGTACGAGCAGTACTTC.

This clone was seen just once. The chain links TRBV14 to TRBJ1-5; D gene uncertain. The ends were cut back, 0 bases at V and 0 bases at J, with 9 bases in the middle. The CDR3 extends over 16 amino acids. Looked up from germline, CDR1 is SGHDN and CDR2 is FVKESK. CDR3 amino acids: CASSQDAADSNQPQHF. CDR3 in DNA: TGTGCCAGCAGCCAAGATGCGGCGGATAGCAATCAGCCCCAGCATTTT.

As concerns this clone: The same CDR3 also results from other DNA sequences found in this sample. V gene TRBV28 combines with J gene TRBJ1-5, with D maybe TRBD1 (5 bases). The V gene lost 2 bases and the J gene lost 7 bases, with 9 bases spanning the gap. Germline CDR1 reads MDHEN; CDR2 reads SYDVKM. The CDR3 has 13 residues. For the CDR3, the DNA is TGTGCCAGCAGTTTAACAGGAAGGCAGCCCCAGCATTTT. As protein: CASSLTGRQPQHF.

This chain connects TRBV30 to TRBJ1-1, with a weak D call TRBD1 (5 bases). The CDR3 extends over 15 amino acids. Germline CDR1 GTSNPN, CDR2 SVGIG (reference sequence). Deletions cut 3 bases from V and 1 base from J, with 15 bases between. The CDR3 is CAWRWLGRENTEAFF. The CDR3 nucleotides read TGTGCCTGGAGATGGCTAGGCAGGGAGAACACTGAAGCTTTCTTT.

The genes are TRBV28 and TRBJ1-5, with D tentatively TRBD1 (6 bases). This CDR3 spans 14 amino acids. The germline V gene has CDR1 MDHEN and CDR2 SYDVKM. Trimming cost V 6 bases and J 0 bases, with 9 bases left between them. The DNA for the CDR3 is TGTGCCAGCAGACACAGGGTTAGCAATCAGCCCCAGCATTTT. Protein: CASRHRVSNQPQHF.

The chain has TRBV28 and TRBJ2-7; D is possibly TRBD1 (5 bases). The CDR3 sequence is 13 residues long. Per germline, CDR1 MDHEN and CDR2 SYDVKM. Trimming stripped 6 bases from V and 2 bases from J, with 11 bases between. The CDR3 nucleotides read TGTGCCAGCAGCCCAGGGCCAGCCTACGAGCAGTACTTC. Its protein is CASSPGPAYEQYF. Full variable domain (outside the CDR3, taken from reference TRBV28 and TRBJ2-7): DVKVTQSSRYLVKRTGEKVFLECVQDMDHENMFWYRQDPGLGLRLIYFSYDVKMKEKGDIPEGYSVSREKKERFSLILESASTNQTSMYLCASSPGPAYEQYFGPGTRLTVT.

CDR3 bases: TGTGCCAGCAGCCTGGGACTAGCGGGTTTATACGAGCAGTACTTC. Protein: CASSLGLAGLYEQYF. The chain is built from TRBV14 and TRBJ2-7; 12 bases align to TRBD2. The CDR3 runs to 15 residues. Losses at the gene ends were 4 bases for V and 4 bases for J; bases not matched to a gene: 5. Germline CDR1 is SGHDN and CDR2 is FVKESK. Together with reference TRBV14 and TRBJ2-7, the CDR3 gives the full variable domain: EAGVTQFPSHSVIEKGQTVTLRCDPISGHDNLYWYRRVMGKEIKFLLHFVKESKQDESGMPNNRFLAERTGGTYSTLKVQPAELEDSGVYFCASSLGLAGLYEQYFGPGTRLTVT.

The CDR3 is CASSYVPDGNTIYF. CDR3 DNA sequence: TGTGCCAGCAGTTACGTCCCAGATGGAAACACCATATATTTT. The V and J genes are TRBV6-5 and TRBJ1-3; D uncertain. V was cut by 2 bases and J by 3 bases, with 8 bases left in between. Per germline, CDR1 MNHEY and CDR2 SVGAGI. The CDR3 consists of 14 residues.

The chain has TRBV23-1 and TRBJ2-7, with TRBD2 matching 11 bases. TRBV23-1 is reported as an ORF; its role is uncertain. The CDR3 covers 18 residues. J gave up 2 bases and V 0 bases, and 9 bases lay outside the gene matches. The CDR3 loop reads CASSQSPLGLAVPYEQYF. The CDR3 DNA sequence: TGCGCCAGCAGTCAATCGCCCTTGGGACTAGCGGTCCCCTACGAGCAGTACTTC.

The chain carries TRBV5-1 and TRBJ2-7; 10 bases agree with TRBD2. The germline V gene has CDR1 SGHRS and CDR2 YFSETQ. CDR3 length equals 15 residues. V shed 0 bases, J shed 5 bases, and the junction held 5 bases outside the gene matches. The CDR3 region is CASSLASGGPDEQYF. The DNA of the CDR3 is TGCGCCAGCAGCTTGGCTAGCGGGGGACCAGACGAGCAGTACTTC.

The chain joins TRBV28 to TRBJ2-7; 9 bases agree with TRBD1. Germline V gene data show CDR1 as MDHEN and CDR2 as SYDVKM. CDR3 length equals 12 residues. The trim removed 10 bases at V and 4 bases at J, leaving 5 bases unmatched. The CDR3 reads CATRDRVYEQYF. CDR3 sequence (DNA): TGTGCCACCAGGGACAGGGTTTACGAGCAGTACTTC.